One sample yielded the 22 T cell receptor beta chains listed below, sequenced in a study of CD8 T cells in Susac syndrome. A quantity of roughly 0.5 to 1 ug RNA underwent reverse transcription using random hexamers. TCRdb re-called the immunoSEQ multiplex PCR reads with MiXCR, one entry per CDR3 protein. The repertoire has some 120,000 distinct CDR3 sequences, over 85% of them found once; the top ten carry over 0.2%. The sequenced sample consisted of CD8+ T cells from PBMCs. The source of these receptors is a human donor with Susac syndrome.

The DNA for the CDR3 is TGTGCCAGCAGCCCAACGGGACAGCAAAGGCCCTACAATGAGCAGTTCTTC. It codes for CASSPTGQQRPYNEQFF. This chain connects TRBV9 to TRBJ2-1; the match to TRBD1 covers 7 bases. V was clipped by 4 bases and J by 2 bases; unmatched bases: 12. Germline values: CDR1 SGDLS, CDR2 YYNGEE. CDR3 length: 17 amino acids.

The chain links TRBV20-1 to TRBJ2-3; D is possibly TRBD2 (6 bases). CDR3 length: 16 amino acids. Trimming shortened V by 3 bases and J by 2 bases, and 18 bases separated the two germline ends. Germline V CDR1 and CDR2: DFQATT, SNEGSKA (reference sequence). The CDR3: CSARGHRDFPTDTQYF. In DNA, the CDR3 is TGCAGTGCTAGGGGTCACCGGGACTTCCCCACAGATACGCAGTATTTT.

V usage is TRBV6-1 and J usage is TRBJ2-7; 9 nucleotides agree with TRBD1. This CDR3 contains 14 residues. V dropped 3 bases and J dropped 1; count of bases not matched to a gene: 1. Per germline, CDR1 MNHNS and CDR2 SASEGT. The CDR3 DNA reads as TGTGCCAGCAGTGACGGGACAGGGTCCTACGAGCAGTACTTC. Residues: CASSDGTGSYEQYF.

V is TRBV15 and J is TRBJ2-1; D is undetermined. V lost 4 bases and J lost 5, with 9 bases in between. The CDR3 consists of 13 residues. Germline V gives CDR1 LNHNV, CDR2 YYDKDF (reference sequence). The DNA of the CDR3 is TGTGCCACCAGCACCGACTTACACAATGAGCAGTTCTTC. It codes for CATSTDLHNEQFF.

The rearrangement joins TRBV13 to TRBJ2-3; D unclear. The length of the CDR3 is 13 residues. Trimming removed 4 bases from V and 6 bases from J, with 11 bases in between. Germline V CDR1 and CDR2: PRHDT, FYEKMQ (reference sequence). The CDR3 DNA sequence: TGTGCCAGCAGCTCCTTTCGGTGGGATACGCAGTATTTT. As protein: CASSSFRWDTQYF. Full variable domain (rest looked up from reference TRBV13 and TRBJ2-3): AAGVIQSPRHLIKEKRETATLKCYPIPRHDTVYWYQQGPGQDPQFLISFYEKMQSDKGSIPDRFSAQQFSDYHSELNMSSLELGDSALYFCASSSFRWDTQYFGPGTRLTVL.

The genes are TRBV9 and TRBJ2-1; 8 nucleotides agree with TRBD2. The trim removed 3 bases at V and 2 bases at J, leaving 7 bases unmatched. The CDR3 has 16 residues. Germline V lookup: CDR1 SGDLS, CDR2 YYNGEE. The CDR3 coding sequence is TGTGCCAGCAGCGACCACTCGGGGGGGCCCTACAATGAGCAGTTCTTC. Translation gives CASSDHSGGPYNEQFF.

The V and J genes are TRBV15 and TRBJ2-7; no reliable D call. Trimming removed 5 bases from V and 0 bases from J, with 8 bases in between. The CDR3 has 13 amino acids. Germline V gene sequence: CDR1 LNHNV, CDR2 YYDKDF (reference sequence). The CDR3 DNA follows: TGTGCCACCAGCTCCGGTCACTCCTACGAGCAGTACTTC. It codes for CATSSGHSYEQYF.

This chain joins TRBV20-1 and TRBJ2-7, with D tentatively TRBD1 or TRBD2 (5 bases each). Deletions cut 1 base from V and 2 bases from J, with 12 bases between. The germline V gene has CDR1 DFQATT and CDR2 SNEGSKA (reference sequence). The CDR3 covers 14 residues. This CDR3 is CSARALLGPYEQYF. CDR3 DNA sequence: TGCAGTGCTAGAGCCCTGCTGGGACCCTACGAGCAGTACTTC.

The V call is TRBV9, the J call TRBJ1-4; 9 bases match TRBD1. V was pared by 0 bases and J by 5 bases, with 2 bases of the junction left unmatched. CDR1 is SGDLS and CDR2 is YYNGEE in the germline V gene. There are 15 residues in the CDR3. CDR3 DNA sequence: TGTGCCAGCAGCGTAGCCGGGACAGGGAATGAAAAACTGTTTTTT. It encodes CASSVAGTGNEKLFF.

This chain links TRBV3-1 with TRBJ2-6, with 8 bases aligning to TRBD2. The length of the CDR3 is 19 residues. With V trimmed by 0 bases and J by 3 bases, 10 bases remained unmatched. CDR1 is LGHDT, CDR2 YNNKEL, per germline (reference sequence). The CDR3 reads CASSQDLGREPSGANVLTF. The DNA of the CDR3 is TGTGCCAGCAGCCAAGATCTCGGGAGGGAGCCTAGTGGGGCCAACGTCCTGACTTTC.

The chain uses TRBV28 and TRBJ2-7; D not certain. Trimming pared 5 bases from V and 0 bases from J, leaving 17 bases between. This CDR3 contains 16 residues. Germline V CDR1 and CDR2: MDHEN, SYDVKM. The CDR3 nucleotides read TGTGCCAGCAGTATACTGAGTTGGACGGACTCCTACGAGCAGTACTTC. It yields the protein CASSILSWTDSYEQYF. Full variable domain (missing parts from reference TRBV28 and TRBJ2-7): DVKVTQSSRYLVKRTGEKVFLECVQDMDHENMFWYRQDPGLGLRLIYFSYDVKMKEKGDIPEGYSVSREKKERFSLILESASTNQTSMYLCASSILSWTDSYEQYFGPGTRLTVT.

The CDR3 spells CASSLDGDYGYTF. In DNA form, the CDR3 reads TGCGCCAGCAGCTTGGACGGAGACTATGGCTACACCTTC. J is TRBJ1-2 and V is TRBV5-1, with D hard to call. There are 13 residues in the CDR3. CDR1 is SGHRS and CDR2 is YFSETQ in the germline V gene. V gave up 0 bases and J gave up 3 bases, with 6 bases separating them.

The V and J genes are TRBV3-1 and TRBJ1-5, with TRBD1 matching over 9 bases. The V gene's germline CDR1 is LGHDT and CDR2 YNNKEL (reference sequence). The length of the CDR3 is 18 residues. The V segment lost 2 bases and the J segment 5 bases; nucleotides outside the gene matches: 13. For the CDR3, the DNA is TGTGCCAGCAGCCAAACAGGACAGGGGAAAGCGGAGGATCAGCCCCAGCATTTT. Amino acids: CASSQTGQGKAEDQPQHF.

This clonotype was seen once. The rearrangement uses TRBV2 and TRBJ2-7; no firm D call. CDR3 length: 15 amino acids. V lost 6 bases, J lost 3 bases, and 18 bases lay in between. Germline CDR1 SNHLY, CDR2 FYNNEI. The chain's CDR3 is CASSPSEGWSYEQYF. CDR3 bases: TGTGCCAGCAGCCCCTCCGAAGGTTGGAGCTACGAGCAGTACTTC. The full variable domain, in which reference TRBV2 and TRBJ2-7 provide the parts outside the CDR3, is EPEVTQTPSHQVTQMGQEVILRCVPISNHLYFYWYRQILGQKVEFLVSFYNNEISEKSEIFDDQFSVERPDGSNFTLKIRSTKLEDSAMYFCASSPSEGWSYEQYFGPGTRLTVT.

This clonotype occurred once. The chain combines TRBV12-3 or TRBV12-4 with TRBJ1-1; a weak D match, TRBD1 (6 bases). This CDR3 spans 12 amino acids. Trimming took 6 bases from V and 8 from J, leaving 13 bases between them. The CDR3 coding sequence is TGTGCCAGCAGCCTTGACAGGTGGGAAGCTTTCTTT. It translates to CASSLDRWEAFF.

This clonotype was counted a single time. V and J are TRBV11-2 and TRBJ2-6, with D tentatively TRBD1 (6 bases). Germline V gene data show CDR1 as SGHAT and CDR2 as FQNNGV. CDR3 length equals 18 residues. Trimming removed 3 bases from V and 4 bases from J, with 19 bases in between. The CDR3 DNA is TGTGCCAGCAGCTTTGACAGGTTTAACCCCACCGGGGCCAACGTCCTGACTTTC. This codes for CASSFDRFNPTGANVLTF.

This chain uses TRBV5-1 with TRBJ2-1; D is unclear. CDR3 length: 14 residues. Trimming removed 0 bases from V and 8 bases from J, with 12 bases in between. The V gene's germline CDR1 is SGHRS and CDR2 YFSETQ. The CDR3 nucleotides read TGCGCCAGCAGCTTGGTGTCCGTCCGGGATGAGCAGTTCTTC. Translation: CASSLVSVRDEQFF. Complete variable domain (other parts from reference TRBV5-1 and TRBJ2-1): KAGVTQTPRYLIKTRGQQVTLSCSPISGHRSVSWYQQTPGQGLQFLFEYFSETQRNKGNFPGRFSGRQFSNSRSEMNVSTLELGDSALYLCASSLVSVRDEQFFGPGTRLTVL.

The gene calls are TRBV5-6 and TRBJ1-2; D is unresolved. This CDR3 region has 13 residues. Germline CDR1 and CDR2: SGHDT and YYEEEE. V dropped 6 bases and J dropped 8 bases, with 17 bases sitting between them. CDR3 sequence (DNA): TGTGCCAGCAAGCCCAGCTACATGGAAGGCTACACCTTC. Protein: CASKPSYMEGYTF.

The V gene is TRBV12-3 or TRBV12-4, the J gene TRBJ1-4; 9 nucleotides align to TRBD1. Trimming removed 1 base from V and 7 bases from J; junction bases left unmatched: 1. The CDR3 is made up of 14 amino acids. This CDR3 is CASSLDRGLEKLFF. CDR3 coding DNA: TGTGCCAGCAGTTTAGACAGGGGGCTTGAAAAACTGTTTTTT.

The chain has TRBV7-8 and TRBJ2-7, with D possibly being TRBD1 (6 bases). Per germline, CDR1 SGHVS and CDR2 FQNEAQ. V was shortened by 5 bases and J by 7 bases, with 18 bases between the two germline ends. CDR3 length equals 14 residues. The CDR3 loop is CASSPRTGFREQYF. CDR3 bases: TGTGCCAGCAGCCCCCGTACAGGGTTTCGAGAGCAGTACTTC.

V usage is TRBV2 and J usage is TRBJ2-7; TRBD1 is a possible D gene (5 bases). This CDR3 has 14 amino acids. Trimming removed 4 bases from V and 3 bases from J, with 13 bases in between. The germline gives CDR1 SNHLY, CDR2 FYNNEI. CDR3 residues: CASSVGQGGYEQYF. In DNA, the CDR3 is TGTGCCAGCAGTGTGGGGCAGGGCGGCTACGAGCAGTACTTC.

CDR3 protein: CASMSGSSYNEQFF. DNA for the CDR3: TGTGCCAGCATGAGCGGAAGCTCCTACAATGAGCAGTTCTTC. The chain combines TRBV19 with TRBJ2-1; a weak D match, TRBD2 (5 bases). Germline assignment: CDR1 LNHDA and CDR2 SQIVND (reference sequence). V lost 9 bases and J lost 0, with 12 bases in between. The CDR3 spans 14 residues.